This entry concerns a single TCR beta chain. The assay was immunoSEQ multiplex PCR, and TCRdb's table has in-frame clones only and misses some. In the table there are a few million clones, about 92% of which are singletons. This sample was taken from a study of shared clonotypes between healthy human individuals. At the level of the study: Each donor contributed plates that comprised three CD4 naive, three CD4 memory, two CD8 naive and one CD8 memory.

The length of the CDR3 is 15 residues. V gave up 10 bases and J gave up 3 bases; unmatched junction bases: 11. The V gene's germline CDR1 is SNHLY and CDR2 FYNNEI. The sequencing sample was made of naive CD4+ T cells sorted from blood. Subset given: CD45RA+ positively selected. The chain joins TRBV2 to TRBJ2-3, with TRBD2 matching 9 bases. The source is a man between 18 and 35 years old in good health. Written as DNA, the CDR3 is TGTGCCACTGAAACTAGCGGGCTTACGACAGATACGCAGTATTTT. Its translation: CATETSGLTTDTQYF.